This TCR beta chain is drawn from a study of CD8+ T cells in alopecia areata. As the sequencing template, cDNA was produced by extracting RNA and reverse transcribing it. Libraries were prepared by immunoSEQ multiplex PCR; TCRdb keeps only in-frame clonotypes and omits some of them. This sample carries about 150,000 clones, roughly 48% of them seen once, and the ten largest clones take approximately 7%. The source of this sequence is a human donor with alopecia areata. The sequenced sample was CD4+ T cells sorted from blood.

In DNA form, the CDR3 reads TGTGCCAGCAGTGAAAGATCCTCGGGTGCGGGAGGGCCGCTGTTCTTC. It translates to CASSERSSGAGGPLFF. The chain recombines TRBV2 with TRBJ2-1; TRBD2 matches 9 bases. J was trimmed by 15 bases and V by 2 bases; bases with no gene match: 17. The CDR3 loop spans 16 amino acids. The germline gives CDR1 SNHLY, CDR2 FYNNEI.